These 10 T cell receptor beta chains came from one sample sequenced in a study of CD8 T cells in Susac syndrome. It was with random hexamers that roughly 0.45 to 1 ug RNA was reverse transcribed. TCRdb reanalysed the immunoSEQ multiplex PCR reads using MiXCR and keeps one entry per CDR3 protein. This table has over 70,000 distinct CDR3 sequences, 96% appearing once. Sample: CD8+ T cells from PBMCs. These receptors came from a human donor with Susac syndrome.

J is TRBJ2-3 and V is TRBV28; 9 bases line up with TRBD1. CDR3 length: 14 residues. Germline V lookup: CDR1 MDHEN, CDR2 SYDVKM. Trimming removed 8 bases from V and 2 bases from J; junction bases left unmatched: 5. CDR3 in DNA: TGTGCCAGCTTGGGACAGGGAGCCACAGATACGCAGTATTTT. Protein: CASLGQGATDTQYF.

The chain is built from TRBV14 and TRBJ2-7, with 7 bases aligning to TRBD2. V lost 2 bases to trimming and J lost 4 bases; unmatched junction nucleotides: 8. This CDR3 has 15 residues. The germline V gene encodes CDR1 SGHDN and CDR2 FVKESK. The CDR3 is CASSQLGAGLYEQYF. In nucleotides, the CDR3 is TGTGCCAGCAGCCAATTAGGAGCGGGGCTTTACGAGCAGTACTTC.

The chain carries TRBV3-1 and TRBJ2-1; D is possibly TRBD1 or TRBD2 (5 bases each). Trimming pared 1 base from V and 5 bases from J, leaving 6 bases between. Germline assignment: CDR1 LGHDT and CDR2 YNNKEL (reference sequence). The CDR3 covers 13 residues. The CDR3 reads CASSQGGNNEQFF. In nucleotides, the CDR3 is TGTGCCAGCAGCCAAGGGGGGAACAATGAGCAGTTCTTC.

The chain is built from TRBV4-3 and TRBJ1-2; weak D call: TRBD1 (5 bases). CDR1 and CDR2 from the germline V gene are LGHNA and YSLEER. The V end lost 1 base, the J end lost 3 bases, and 15 bases lay between the germline ends. This CDR3 is 16 amino acids long. CDR3: CASSQGRAGPYYGYTF. The CDR3 DNA follows: TGCGCCAGCAGCCAAGGCCGGGCGGGGCCCTACTATGGCTACACCTTC.

The V call is TRBV9, the J call TRBJ1-2; D gene uncertain. This CDR3 contains 14 residues. In germline, CDR1 is SGDLS, CDR2 YYNGEE. Trimming cost V 3 bases and J 4 bases, with 13 bases left between them. The CDR3 loop reads CASSEEGAGYGYTF. Here the CDR3 DNA reads TGTGCCAGCAGCGAAGAGGGCGCAGGCTATGGCTACACCTTC. Together with reference TRBV9 and TRBJ1-2, the CDR3 gives the full variable domain: DSGVTQTPKHLITATGQRVTLRCSPRSGDLSVYWYQQSLDQGLQFLIQYYNGEERAKGNILERFSAQQFPDLHSELNLSSLELGDSALYFCASSEEGAGYGYTFGSGTRLTVV.

The gene calls are TRBV29-1 and TRBJ1-1; perhaps TRBD1 as D (5 bases). V lost 0 bases and J lost 4, with 12 bases in between. Germline CDR1 is SQVTM and CDR2 is ANQGSEA. The CDR3 is 14 amino acids. The CDR3 here is CSVEDRGAGTEAFF. The CDR3 bases are TGCAGCGTTGAAGATCGAGGGGCCGGCACTGAAGCTTTCTTT.

J is TRBJ2-6 and V is TRBV18; D uncertain. From germline, CDR1 is KGHSH and CDR2 LQKENI. The V end lost 1 base, the J end lost 0 bases, and 10 bases lay between the germline ends. This CDR3 spans 17 amino acids. The CDR3 here is CASSPQSQFSGANVLTF. The CDR3 DNA reads as TGTGCCAGCTCACCACAGTCGCAGTTCTCTGGGGCCAACGTCCTGACTTTC.

The chain recombines TRBV4-3 with TRBJ2-6, with no clear D. V was pared by 0 bases and J by 3 bases, with 12 bases between. CDR3 size: 17 residues. Per the germline V gene, CDR1 is LGHNA and CDR2 is YSLEER. The CDR3 loop is CASSQDLENLGANVLTF. In nucleotides, the CDR3 is TGCGCCAGCAGCCAAGATCTCGAGAACCTTGGGGCCAACGTCCTGACTTTC.

Here the CDR3 reads CASSFPGQNYEQYF. The DNA for the CDR3 is TGTGCCAGCAGCTTCCCGGGACAGAATTACGAGCAGTACTTC. The chain employs TRBV7-2 and TRBJ2-7; 7 bases are a match to TRBD1. CDR1 and CDR2 from the germline V gene are SGHTA and FQGNSA. V lost 3 bases and J lost 4; bases outside the gene matches: 6. This CDR3 has 14 amino acids.

The chain carries TRBV6-5 and TRBJ2-7; D is perhaps TRBD1 (6 bases). Germline assignment: CDR1 MNHEY and CDR2 SVGAGI. The CDR3 has 13 residues. V was pared by 0 bases and J by 5 bases, with 8 bases between. The CDR3 protein is CASSYSGTNEQYF. DNA for the CDR3: TGTGCCAGCAGTTACTCGGGGACAAACGAGCAGTACTTC.